A single sample gave rise to the 11 T cell receptor beta chains below, sequenced in a study of somatic mutations in cytotoxic T cells in rheumatoid arthritis. Generated by immunoSEQ multiplex PCR, the TCRdb table keeps only in-frame clones and is missing some. The sample lists fewer than 25,000 clones, nearly 80% occurring once. The specimen sequenced was CD8+ T cells sorted from blood. The origin of the receptors is an adult with rheumatoid arthritis.

The chain has TRBV7-9 and TRBJ2-1; 13 nucleotides align to TRBD2. CDR1 and CDR2 (germline): SEHNR, FQNEAQ (reference sequence). The V segment lost 5 bases and the J segment 7 bases; nucleotides outside the gene matches: 5. This CDR3 region has 15 residues. The CDR3 protein is CASSPRTSGGNEQFF. DNA for the CDR3: TGTGCCAGCAGCCCAAGGACTAGCGGGGGAAATGAGCAGTTCTTC.

This clone was picked up one time. The CDR3 DNA reads as TGCAGCGTTGTTAGGGGGGATACTAGCACAGATACGCAGTATTTT. Protein: CSVVRGDTSTDTQYF. The chain recombines TRBV29-1 with TRBJ2-3; D may correspond to TRBD1 or TRBD2 (6 bases each). Per the germline V gene, CDR1 is SQVTM and CDR2 is ANQGSEA. Trimming pared 4 bases from V and 0 bases from J, leaving 14 bases between. The CDR3 has 15 amino acids.

A few counts support this clone. The chain couples TRBV11-3 to TRBJ1-1; D is possibly TRBD1 (5 bases). V lost 4 bases and J lost 4, with 13 bases in between. Germline CDR1 is SGHNT and CDR2 is YENEEA. The CDR3 has 14 residues. CDR3 bases: TGTGCCAGCAGCTCCCGTGGGGGAGCCACTGAAGCTTTCTTT. It translates to CASSSRGGATEAFF.

This clone was recorded only once. This chain links TRBV27 with TRBJ2-7; TRBD1 matches at 7 bases. After removal of 5 bases from V and 7 bases from J, the junction contained 8 bases not matched to a gene. Germline V gives CDR1 MNHEY, CDR2 SMNVEV (reference sequence). There are 13 residues in the CDR3. In DNA form, the CDR3 reads TGTGCCAGCAGTCCAACGACAGGGCTTGAGCAGTACTTC. Encoded protein: CASSPTTGLEQYF.

The chain employs TRBV19 and TRBJ2-2; maybe TRBD2 (6 bases). This CDR3 region has 14 residues. V lost 3 bases to trimming and J lost 3 bases, with 8 bases between them. The germline CDR1 and CDR2 sequences are LNHDA and SQIVND (reference sequence). The CDR3 loop is CASSISGYTGELFF. In DNA, the CDR3 is TGTGCCAGTAGTATTAGCGGCTACACCGGGGAGCTGTTTTTT.

V is TRBV10-3 and J is TRBJ1-4; D unclear. The CDR3 loop spans 14 amino acids. V shed 2 bases and J shed 7 bases, with 11 bases lying between them. CDR1 is ENHRY and CDR2 is SYGVKD in the germline V gene. As DNA, the CDR3 is TGTGCCATCAGTGAGGACCCTAAAGGTGAAAAACTGTTTTTT. Protein sequence: CAISEDPKGEKLFF.

In this sample, this clone turned up a few times. CDR3 in amino acids: CASSANRVSPLHF. The CDR3, as DNA: TGTGCCAGCAGCGCTAACAGGGTGTCACCCCTCCACTTT. This chain uses TRBV9 with TRBJ1-6, with D tentatively TRBD1 (6 bases). The CDR3 runs 13 residues. Germline assignment: CDR1 SGDLS and CDR2 YYNGEE. Trimming took 3 bases from V and 10 from J, leaving 11 bases between them.

The chain recombines TRBV4-1 with TRBJ2-1; 7 nucleotides align to TRBD2. This CDR3 has 13 residues. J lost 7 bases, V lost 3 bases, and 3 bases had no gene match. The germline CDR1 and CDR2 sequences are MGHRA and YSYEKL. CDR3 protein: CASSHAGVNEQFF. The CDR3 DNA is TGCGCCAGCAGCCATGCGGGGGTAAATGAGCAGTTCTTC.

This rearrangement joins TRBV5-8 to TRBJ1-2, with TRBD1 matching over 10 bases. After removal of 0 bases from V and 4 bases from J, the junction contained 6 bases not matched to a gene. CDR1 is SGHTS, CDR2 YDEGEE, per germline. CDR3 length: 16 amino acids. DNA for the CDR3: TGTGCCAGCAGCTTGGAGGGGGACAGGGGAGTCTATGGCTACACCTTC. Protein product: CASSLEGDRGVYGYTF.

This clone was seen only a few times. The rearrangement links TRBV11-2 to TRBJ2-7; D is ambiguous. V shed 5 bases and J shed 0 bases, with 5 bases lying between them. The CDR3 runs to 12 residues. Germline CDR1 and CDR2: SGHAT and FQNNGV. The CDR3 bases are TGTGCCAGCAGCCCGAACTCCTACGAGCAGTACTTC. Its protein is CASSPNSYEQYF.

This clone showed up just once. This chain uses TRBV7-8 with TRBJ2-1, with 11 positions matching TRBD2. Germline V CDR1 and CDR2: SGHVS, FQNEAQ. The CDR3 covers 16 residues. The ends lost 0 bases at V and 7 bases at J; junction bases unmatched: 5. The CDR3 loop is CASSLAYGTSGNEQFF. The CDR3 coding sequence is TGTGCCAGCAGCTTAGCCTATGGGACTAGCGGTAATGAGCAGTTCTTC.